This note documents a single T cell receptor beta chain sequence. The V end was cut by 4 bases, the J end by 5 bases, with 12 bases between. The CDR3 runs 13 residues. Germline V lookup: CDR1 SGHNT, CDR2 YYREEE (reference sequence). Per the authors' pipeline: Cell counts per sample came from amplifying reference gene primers. Using immunoSEQ multiplex PCR, the repertoire was profiled, and TCRdb retains in-frame clones only, with some absent. V and J calls plus clone size are reproduced from that table; the DNA served to infer D and trimming. The sample shows about 270,000 clones, around 81% of them seen only once. The sample is drawn from a study of blood T cell repertoires in COVID-19. The wider study: Donors in the United States, Italy and Spain gave samples during acute or convalescent COVID-19. In each case, the material was cDNA or gDNA derived from T cells, B-cell-depleted T cells, or PBMCs.

The sequence was collected from a woman aged 60 to 75 with active or convalescent COVID-19. This rearrangement joins TRBV5-4 to TRBJ2-5; D remains unclear. The sequencing sample was made of peripheral blood. CDR3 amino acids: CASSLDILETQYF. CDR3 bases: TGTGCCAGCAGCCTCGACATTCTGGAGACCCAGTACTTC. Based on the CDR3 plus reference TRBV5-4 and TRBJ2-5, the full variable domain is ETGVTQSPTHLIKTRGQQVTLRCSSQSGHNTVSWYQQALGQGPQFIFQYYREEENGRGNFPPRFSGLQFPNYSSELNVNALELDDSALYLCASSLDILETQYFGPGTRLLVL.